The 21 T cell receptor beta chains presented below share a single source sample, sequenced in a study of Ad26.COV2.S vaccination and SARS-CoV-2 variants. Here immunoSEQ multiplex PCR was the method, and the copy in TCRdb shows in-frame clones only, minus some. This sample yields about 470,000 clones, of which about nine tenths are seen a single time; about 4.5% belongs to the top ten. The treatment here: some 19 received Ad26.COV2.S at low or high dose, single or two shots; roughly 5 received placebo; per-sample allocation not given. Specimens were obtained on day 63 following the first vaccine or placebo injection. The starting material was peripheral blood, obtained in a trial of Ad26.COV2.S vaccine versus placebo. These receptors all come from a person aged 18-65 years who received the Ad26.COV2.S COVID-19 vaccine or a placebo.

The chain uses TRBV9 and TRBJ2-7, with D perhaps TRBD1 or TRBD2 (7 bases each). Germline assignment: CDR1 SGDLS and CDR2 YYNGEE. V lost 4 bases, J lost 1 base, and 18 bases lay in between. The CDR3 has 16 residues. The CDR3 DNA reads TGTGCCAGCAGCCCCCGTCAGGGGGGGGGTTCCTACGAGCAGTACTTC. Residues: CASSPRQGGGSYEQYF.

This chain uses TRBV29-1 with TRBJ2-3; D possibly corresponds to TRBD2 (6 bases). In germline, CDR1 is SQVTM, CDR2 ANQGSEA. The CDR3 totals 15 residues. Trimming took off 2 bases at V and 1 base at J, with 13 bases between the two ends. The CDR3 loop is CSVEFSAGRTDTQYF. In DNA form, the CDR3 reads TGCAGCGTTGAATTCTCAGCGGGTCGCACAGATACGCAGTATTTT.

The DNA for the CDR3 is TGTGCCAGCAGTACCCTACTAGTATTCGAGACCCAGTACTTC. This sequence encodes CASSTLLVFETQYF. This chain links TRBV6-2 or TRBV6-3 with TRBJ2-5, with a possible D match to TRBD2 (5 bases). This CDR3 spans 14 amino acids. CDR1 MNHEY and CDR2 SVGEGT come from the germline V gene. Trimming removed 5 bases at V and 5 bases at J, with 15 bases between.

The CDR3 DNA is TGTGCCAGCAGCTCGCCAACGGGACTAGCGGGAGTGGGTACGCAGTATTTT. Translating gives CASSSPTGLAGVGTQYF. This chain uses TRBV7-8 with TRBJ2-3; 14 nucleotides align to TRBD2. This CDR3 is built from 17 residues. Germline CDR1 SGHVS, CDR2 FQNEAQ. V dropped 4 bases and J dropped 8; count of bases not matched to a gene: 11.

The rearrangement joins TRBV25-1 to TRBJ2-4; D is unclear. V lost 2 bases, J lost 12 bases, and 11 bases lay in between. Germline loops: CDR1 MGHDK, CDR2 SYGVNS. This CDR3 has 12 residues. Written as DNA, the CDR3 is TGTGCCAGCAGTGAAGTAGGGCGGACTCAGTACTTC. Its protein product is CASSEVGRTQYF.

V is TRBV12-3 or TRBV12-4 and J is TRBJ2-2, with no clear D. V gave up 11 bases and J gave up 7 bases, with 11 bases separating them. This CDR3 comprises 11 residues. CDR3 DNA: TGTGCCGCCCTGGGGTTCGGGGAGCTGTTTTTT. This sequence encodes CAALGFGELFF.

This clone was found once. The rearrangement uses TRBV14 and TRBJ1-2; 8 positions match TRBD1. CDR1 SGHDN and CDR2 FVKESK come from the germline V gene. The CDR3 consists of 13 residues. J gave up 6 bases and V 4 bases, and 4 bases lay outside the gene matches. CDR3 residues: CASSPDRVNGYTF. In DNA form, the CDR3 reads TGTGCCAGCAGCCCGGACAGGGTTAATGGCTACACCTTC. Supplemented by reference TRBV14 and TRBJ1-2, the full variable domain reads EAGVTQFPSHSVIEKGQTVTLRCDPISGHDNLYWYRRVMGKEIKFLLHFVKESKQDESGMPNNRFLAERTGGTYSTLKVQPAELEDSGVYFCASSPDRVNGYTFGSGTRLTVV.

The chain is built from TRBV28 and TRBJ2-2, with D perhaps given as TRBD1 or TRBD2 (5 bases each). The CDR3 extends over 15 amino acids. Looked up from germline, CDR1 is MDHEN and CDR2 is SYDVKM. Between the trimmed V and J ends, which lost 5 bases and 0 bases, there was a span of 10 bases. CDR3: CASSPGTTNTGELFF. The CDR3 DNA reads TGTGCCAGCAGTCCCGGGACGACGAACACCGGGGAGCTGTTTTTT.

The chain joins TRBV7-8 to TRBJ2-2; TRBD2 agrees at 13 bases. This CDR3 is built from 18 residues. V shed 5 bases and J 6 bases; nucleotides not matched to a gene: 12. From germline, CDR1 is SGHVS and CDR2 FQNEAQ. CDR3 coding DNA: TGTGCCAGCAGCCCATTAGGAGGACTAGCGGGAGTAGCCGGGGAGCTGTTTTTT. It encodes CASSPLGGLAGVAGELFF. Looking up the rest from reference TRBV7-8 and TRBJ2-2 gives the full variable domain: GAGVSQSPRYKVAKRGQDVALRCDPISGHVSLFWYQQALGQGPEFLTYFQNEAQLDKSGLPSDRFFAERPEGSVSTLKIQRTQQEDSAVYLCASSPLGGLAGVAGELFFGEGSRLTVL.

This sequence joins TRBV7-9 and TRBJ2-5; D not resolved. V dropped 4 bases and J dropped 5 bases, with 14 bases sitting between them. Per germline, CDR1 SEHNR and CDR2 FQNEAQ (reference sequence). The CDR3 loop spans 14 amino acids. The CDR3 sequence is CASSSPSVWETQYF. The CDR3 DNA follows: TGTGCCAGCAGCTCACCGAGTGTGTGGGAGACCCAGTACTTC. Combining the CDR3 with reference TRBV7-9 and TRBJ2-5 gives the whole variable domain DTGVSQNPRHKITKRGQNVTFRCDPISEHNRLYWYRQTLGQGPEFLTYFQNEAQLEKSRLLSDRFSAERPKGSFSTLEIQRTEQGDSAMYLCASSSPSVWETQYFGPGTRLLVL.

This chain joins TRBV4-2 and TRBJ2-1; no clear D. This CDR3 region has 14 residues. Germline loops: CDR1 LGHNA, CDR2 YNFKEQ. Trimming pared 3 bases from V and 6 bases from J, leaving 12 bases between. The DNA for the CDR3 is TGTGCCAGCAGCCAGAACCCGCCCCTCAATGAGCAGTTCTTC. Protein product: CASSQNPPLNEQFF.

The chain is built from TRBV9 and TRBJ1-2; D is perhaps TRBD1 (5 bases). Germline loops: CDR1 SGDLS, CDR2 YYNGEE. With 0 bases removed from V and 7 bases from J, the gap between germline ends came to 13 bases. CDR3 length equals 14 residues. CDR3 nucleotide sequence: TGTGCCAGCAGCGTAGACGGGCGTGGGGCTGGCTACACCTTC. This codes for CASSVDGRGAGYTF.

This sequence joins TRBV25-1 and TRBJ2-1; D call uncertain. The germline V gene has CDR1 MGHDK and CDR2 SYGVNS. With 5 bases removed from V and 5 bases from J, the gap between germline ends came to 16 bases. This CDR3 is built from 15 residues. The CDR3 DNA is TGTGCCAGCAGTCCGTCGGGCCCTAGAGACAATGAGCAGTTCTTC. Translated, it gives CASSPSGPRDNEQFF.

The chain uses TRBV7-3 and TRBJ2-2, with TRBD1 matching over 7 bases. Germline V CDR1 and CDR2: SGHTA, FQGTGA. The CDR3 totals 15 residues. J was trimmed by 1 base and V by 2 bases; bases with no gene match: 1. Here the CDR3 reads CASSLSGGNTGELFF. DNA for the CDR3: TGTGCCAGCAGCTTATCAGGGGGGAACACCGGGGAGCTGTTTTTT.

The chain recombines TRBV19 with TRBJ1-4, with TRBD1 as a possible D gene (6 bases). The germline V and J ends were trimmed by 3 bases and 4 bases, with 15 bases remaining between them. Germline assignment: CDR1 LNHDA and CDR2 SQIVND (reference sequence). This CDR3 spans 16 amino acids. CDR3 amino acids: CASSMQRTALNEKLFF. The CDR3 DNA is TGTGCCAGTAGTATGCAAAGGACAGCCCTTAATGAAAAACTGTTTTTT. Variable domain in full (rest from reference TRBV19 and TRBJ1-4): DGGITQSPKYLFRKEGQNVTLSCEQNLNHDAMYWYRQDPGQGLRLIYYSQIVNDFQKGDIAEGYSVSREKKESFPLTVTSAQKNPTAFYLCASSMQRTALNEKLFFGSGTQLSVL.

This rearrangement joins TRBV15 to TRBJ1-4; the D is unclear. The V gene's germline CDR1 is LNHNV and CDR2 YYDKDF (reference sequence). This CDR3 region has 16 residues. The ends were cut back, 0 bases at V and 4 bases at J, with 12 bases in the middle. CDR3 nucleotides: TGTGCCACCAGCAGAGATAGGAGGGCATTTAATGAAAAACTGTTTTTT. Translating it yields CATSRDRRAFNEKLFF.

The rearrangement uses TRBV5-4 and TRBJ2-7, with D perhaps TRBD2 (5 bases). CDR1 is SGHNT, CDR2 YYREEE, per germline (reference sequence). Trimming stripped 3 bases from V and 4 bases from J, with 17 bases between. The CDR3 loop spans 15 amino acids. This CDR3 is CASSSPGLGVYEQYF. DNA for the CDR3: TGTGCCAGCAGCTCGCCGGGATTGGGAGTTTACGAGCAGTACTTC.

The J gene is TRBJ2-7, the V gene TRBV19; 15 positions agree with TRBD2. This CDR3 has 17 residues. Germline-derived CDR1 and CDR2 are LNHDA and SQIVND (reference sequence). After removal of 6 bases from V and 5 bases from J, the junction contained 11 bases not matched to a gene. CDR3 bases: TGTGCCAGTAGCCCCGGGACAGGGACTAGCGGGAGGAACGAGCAGTACTTC. Protein product: CASSPGTGTSGRNEQYF. Together with reference TRBV19 and TRBJ2-7, the CDR3 gives the full variable domain: DGGITQSPKYLFRKEGQNVTLSCEQNLNHDAMYWYRQDPGQGLRLIYYSQIVNDFQKGDIAEGYSVSREKKESFPLTVTSAQKNPTAFYLCASSPGTGTSGRNEQYFGPGTRLTVT.

The table lists this clone with a few counts. The V gene is TRBV5-1, the J gene TRBJ2-2; weak D call: TRBD2 (5 bases). Trimming shortened V by 0 bases and J by 3 bases, and 9 bases separated the two germline ends. Germline lookup yields CDR1 SGHRS and CDR2 YFSETQ. The length of the CDR3 is 15 residues. CDR3 loop: CASSLGFGDTGELFF. The CDR3 DNA follows: TGCGCCAGCAGCTTGGGGTTCGGGGACACCGGGGAGCTGTTTTTT.

The chain recombines TRBV7-2 with TRBJ2-1, with D hard to call. Per germline, CDR1 SGHTA and CDR2 FQGNSA. The CDR3 is 13 residues long. V lost 1 base to trimming and J lost 8 bases, with 9 bases between them. CDR3 loop: CASSLDSTDEQFF. The CDR3 DNA reads TGTGCCAGCAGCTTAGATTCTACGGATGAGCAGTTCTTC.

The chain links TRBV28 to TRBJ2-5; 8 nucleotides match TRBD1. CDR1 MDHEN and CDR2 SYDVKM come from the germline V gene. V lost 7 bases, J lost 4 bases, and 11 bases stayed unmatched. This CDR3 is built from 15 residues. The CDR3 coding sequence is TGTGCCAGCATACCCTCCAGGGGGCTTCGAGAGACCCAGTACTTC. This translates into CASIPSRGLRETQYF.